This T cell receptor beta chain was found in a study of cytomegalovirus exposure and HLA in healthy donors. As to this clone: The antigen remains unidentified.

This CDR3 contains 14 residues. Germline V gene sequence: CDR1 SGDLS, CDR2 YYNGEE. Trimming stripped 3 bases from V and 1 base from J, with 9 bases between. Findings and caveats of the study: The authors later found TCR association rates varying by HLA locus, with DRB1 most and HLA-C fewest. Most TCR sequences were rare, but some public TCRs occurred in many donors. Both high specificity and high sensitivity reportedly marked the classifier's diagnosis of cytomegalovirus status. A later analysis reportedly found that, within productive TCRs, an Asian-associated ancestry cluster had fewer N-insertions than the mean observed across the roughly 700 donors.

Primers for the PCR totalled 60 Vbeta and 13 Jbeta. Profiled with immunoSEQ multiplex PCR; TCRdb holds only in-frame clones, not every one. The sample holds 200,000 to 250,000 clones; around 88% are singletons and the top ten take about 1%. The material sequenced was PBMCs. The rearrangement uses TRBV9 and TRBJ2-3; D perhaps matches TRBD1 (5 bases). The TCR was taken from a young woman in good health and CMV-seronegative. Here the CDR3 reads CASSDGAGTDTQYF. CDR3 DNA sequence: TGTGCCAGCAGCGATGGGGCTGGCACAGATACGCAGTATTTT.